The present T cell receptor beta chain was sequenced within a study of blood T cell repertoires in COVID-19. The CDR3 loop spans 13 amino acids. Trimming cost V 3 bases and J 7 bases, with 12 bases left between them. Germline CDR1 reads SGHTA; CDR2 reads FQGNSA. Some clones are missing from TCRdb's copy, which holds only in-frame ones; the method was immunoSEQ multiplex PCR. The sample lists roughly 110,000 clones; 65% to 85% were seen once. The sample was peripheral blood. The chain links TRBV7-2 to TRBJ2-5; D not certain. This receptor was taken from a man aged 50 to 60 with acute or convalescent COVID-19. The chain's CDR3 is CASSLTWSATQYF. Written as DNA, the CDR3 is TGTGCCAGCAGCTTGACATGGTCGGCGACCCAGTACTTC.